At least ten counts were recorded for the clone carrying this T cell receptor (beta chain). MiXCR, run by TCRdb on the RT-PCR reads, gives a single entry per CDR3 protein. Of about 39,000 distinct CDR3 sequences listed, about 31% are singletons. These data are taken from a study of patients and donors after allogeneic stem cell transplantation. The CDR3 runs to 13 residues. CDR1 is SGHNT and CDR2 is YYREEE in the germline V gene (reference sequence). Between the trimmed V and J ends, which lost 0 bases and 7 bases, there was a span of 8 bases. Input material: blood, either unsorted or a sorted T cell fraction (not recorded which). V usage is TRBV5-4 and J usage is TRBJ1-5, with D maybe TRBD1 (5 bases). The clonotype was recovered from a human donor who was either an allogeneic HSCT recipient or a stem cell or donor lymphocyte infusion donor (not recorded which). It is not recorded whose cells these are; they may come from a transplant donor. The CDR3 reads CASSLDWDQPQHF. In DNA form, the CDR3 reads TGTGCCAGCAGCTTGGACTGGGACCAGCCCCAGCATTTT.